The clone carrying this T cell receptor beta chain was recorded only once. The target antigen is unknown. Individual cDNA molecules received unique molecular identifiers. From the 5' RACE reads, TCRdb called clonotypes with MiXCR, one entry per CDR3 protein. The sample consists of around 44,000 distinct CDR3 sequences, 6.5% to 9.5% of them appearing once. From germline, CDR1 is SQVTM and CDR2 ANQGSEA. V lost 2 bases, J lost 0 bases, and 7 bases lay in between. CDR3 length: 13 residues. These data come from a study of early T cells in non-severe SARS-CoV-2 infection. Study summary: Unpaired chains resulted from sequencing bulk RNA of unsorted whole blood. Overall study findings and caveats: A preference for anti-spike CD8 responses marked VDJdb matching, which missed private and CD4 specificities.

This clonotype was sampled from an adult who was a healthcare worker with PCR-confirmed SARS-CoV-2 infection or an uninfected control (not recorded which). The sequencing input was whole blood. The V call is TRBV29-1, the J call TRBJ1-1; D is undetermined. CDR3 nucleotides: TGCAGCGTTGAAATAGGGCTGAACACTGAAGCTTTCTTT. It codes for CSVEIGLNTEAFF.